Given below is one TCR beta chain in context. This table comes from immunoSEQ multiplex PCR, and its TCRdb copy is limited to in-frame clones, with some not included. The data contain about 11,000 clones, approximately 81% of them singletons. These data originate in a study of sequential checkpoint blockade in melanoma. Study overall: Both treatment sequences were followed by maintenance nivolumab.

As for treatment: randomized to nivolumab then ipilimumab (arm A) or the reverse (arm B). DNA-damaging chemotherapy had not been given to any patient beforehand. From thawed PBMCs, live CD3+CD8+ cells negative for CD19 and CD56 were sorted. The CDR3 is made up of 15 amino acids. The germline V gene has CDR1 SGHNT and CDR2 YYREEE (reference sequence). Trimming took 1 base from V and 5 from J; bases not matched to a gene: 7. This chain uses TRBV5-4 with TRBJ2-5, with 8 bases that match TRBD2. The sequence was collected from a human donor with melanoma. Source: CD8+ T cells sorted from blood (inferred from file names), taken from a patient given nivolumab and ipilimumab in sequence. The CDR3 DNA reads TGTGCCAGCAGCTTGAGCGGGAGTCGTTTGGAGACCCAGTACTTC. Protein: CASSLSGSRLETQYF.